The table lists the clone carrying this T cell receptor beta chain with a count of one. The record originates from a study of human T cells and chemical hapten exposure. In the study overall: Sensitization involved placing 2% DPC onto a roughly 2 cm by roughly 2 cm region of upper inner arm skin. The scalp of each patient received a weekly diphenylcyclopropenone dose for the full roughly 22-week study.

In the original processing: Samples ranged from about 23,224 to 690,600 TCRs, with a median of approximately 91,000. TCRdb analysed the RACE reads with MiXCR anew, one entry per CDR3 protein. It is TCRdb's table, rather than the study itself, that gives the V and J calls and clone size. The sample carries about 400,000 distinct CDR3 sequences, nearly 6.5% recorded once. Specified time point: patch test 2, 6 weeks after DPC sensitization. The treatment was: therapeutic diphenylcyclopropenone sensitization with weekly scalp DPC. The CDR3 spans 17 residues. V trimming: 4 bases; J trimming: 5 bases; junction bases outside the gene matches: 17. Germline loops: CDR1 DFQATT, CDR2 SNEGSKA (reference sequence).

The chain uses TRBV20-1 and TRBJ1-1; 9 nucleotides align to TRBD1. Material: whole blood, obtained in connection with sensitization to the hapten diphenylcyclopropenone (DPC). This TCR was sampled from a woman aged 18-29 years with alopecia areata. Some clones in this sample may be carry-over from other donors' samples. The CDR3 loop is CSATPPGGQGVRTEAFF. CDR3 sequence (DNA): TGCAGTGCTACACCCCCGGGGGGACAGGGCGTAAGGACTGAAGCTTTCTTT.